This entry lists 4 T cell receptor beta chains sequenced from one sample in a study of breast tumors, draining lymph nodes, adjacent tissues. Each CDR3 protein is one row after TCRdb ran MiXCR on the multiplex PCR reads. The profile shows about 15,000 distinct CDR3 sequences, 50% to 60% of them singletons. Material: tumor-adjacent breast tissue. The receptors come from a female donor with breast cancer. Some clones in this sample may be carry-over from other donors' samples.

V is TRBV2 and J is TRBJ1-2, with 7 bases matching TRBD1. CDR1 SNHLY and CDR2 FYNNEI come from the germline V gene. J was trimmed by 2 bases and V by 10 bases; bases with no gene match: 4. The CDR3 spans 12 residues. CDR3 loop: CATSTGNYGYTF. CDR3 DNA sequence: TGTGCCACCTCGACAGGGAACTATGGCTACACCTTC.

V is TRBV25-1 and J is TRBJ1-4; D uncertain. The V end lost 8 bases, the J end lost 8 bases, and 12 bases lay between the germline ends. In germline, CDR1 is MGHDK, CDR2 SYGVNS. The length of the CDR3 is 12 residues. The CDR3 sequence: CASGEVGEKLFF. CDR3 in DNA: TGTGCCAGCGGGGAAGTAGGGGAAAAACTGTTTTTT.

Here the CDR3 DNA reads TGTGCCAGCAGCGTAGAGGACAGATACAATGAGCAGTATTTT. It yields the protein CASSVEDRYNEQYF. The chain is built from TRBV9 and TRBJ2-3, with D possibly matching TRBD1 (6 bases). The ends were cut back, 0 bases at V and 11 bases at J, with 16 bases in the middle. The CDR3 spans 14 residues. CDR1 and CDR2 from the germline V gene are SGDLS and YYNGEE.

CDR3 DNA: TGTGCCAGCAGCGCGGGGGGGACTAGTAACTACGAGCAGTACTTC. Residues: CASSAGGTSNYEQYF. The chain uses TRBV9 and TRBJ2-7; 8 bases fit TRBD2. CDR1 is SGDLS, CDR2 YYNGEE, per germline. CDR3 length: 15 amino acids. Unmatched junction bases numbered 8, after V lost 3 bases and J lost 3 bases.